Sequencing of this T cell receptor (beta chain) was carried out in a study of cytomegalovirus exposure and HLA in healthy donors. Study-wide results and limits: Associated with HLA alleles at 0.05 false discovery rate in a later analysis were 15,000 to 20,000 TCR beta sequences. Among TCR beta chains, those listed as cytomegalovirus-associated numbered about 160. Many donors carried some public TCRs, although rarity characterized most TCR sequences. TCR association rates varied by HLA locus in a later analysis, with DRB1 highest and HLA-C lowest.

Points on this clone: The target antigen is unknown. Other DNA sequences in the sample encode the same CDR3.

13 Jbeta primers and 60 Vbeta primers were used for the PCR. Using immunoSEQ multiplex PCR, the repertoire was profiled, and TCRdb retains in-frame clones only, with some absent. The sample yields 85,000 to 130,000 clones, roughly three quarters seen once. The germline V and J ends were trimmed by 6 bases and 7 bases, with 16 bases remaining between them. Germline V gene sequence: CDR1 LNHDA, CDR2 SQIVND (reference sequence). This CDR3 comprises 13 residues. V gene TRBV19 combines with J gene TRBJ2-7, with a weak D call TRBD1 (8 bases). The specimen was PBMCs. This clonotype was obtained from a female donor in good health and CMV-seropositive. The CDR3 DNA follows: TGTGCCAGTAGCCCAACAGGGGGAGGGGAGCAGTACTTC. Translation gives CASSPTGGGEQYF.